A single sample is the source of the 26 T cell receptor beta chains below, sequenced in a study of cytomegalovirus exposure and HLA in healthy donors. The PCR was carried out with 60 Vbeta primers and 13 Jbeta primers. Generated by immunoSEQ multiplex PCR, the TCRdb table keeps only in-frame clones and is missing some. The sample lists some 250,000 clones, 82% occurring once. The sample was PBMCs. These receptors all stem from a woman aged 40 to 49 in good health and CMV-seropositive.

The table lists this clone with a count of one. The J gene is TRBJ2-7, the V gene TRBV19, with D unclear. Deletions cut 7 bases from V and 0 bases from J, with 10 bases between. Germline CDR1 LNHDA, CDR2 SQIVND (reference sequence). The CDR3 length is 13 residues. The CDR3 bases are TGTGCCAGTATCGGTCGAGGCTCCTACGAGCAGTACTTC. It translates to CASIGRGSYEQYF.

The genes are TRBV12-5 and TRBJ1-3; D is possibly TRBD1 (6 bases). CDR1 is LGHNT, CDR2 FRNRAP, per germline. Trimming pared 0 bases from V and 3 bases from J, leaving 24 bases between. This CDR3 spans 20 amino acids. The CDR3 bases are TGTGCTAGTGGTTTGGTACAAATTAGAGAACCAGGGGCCTTTGGAAACACCATATATTTT. Translation: CASGLVQIREPGAFGNTIYF.

The chain couples TRBV18 to TRBJ1-2; 11 positions agree with TRBD1. Trimming removed 1 base from V and 6 bases from J; junction bases left unmatched: 19. CDR1 KGHSH and CDR2 LQKENI come from the germline V gene. The CDR3 runs to 20 residues. The CDR3 reads CASSPLSPGTGGTRPHGYTF. CDR3 nucleotides: TGTGCCAGCTCACCACTTTCTCCCGGGACAGGGGGGACTAGACCTCATGGCTACACCTTC.

The rearrangement joins TRBV7-8 to TRBJ1-1; weak D call: TRBD1 (5 bases). The CDR3 contains 15 residues. Trimming took off 0 bases at V and 1 base at J, with 9 bases between the two ends. Germline V lookup: CDR1 SGHVS, CDR2 FQNEAQ. The CDR3 DNA reads as TGTGCCAGCAGCTTAGCGTCAGGGTGGAACACTGAAGCTTTCTTT. Translating gives CASSLASGWNTEAFF.

The count of this clone is one. This sequence joins TRBV11-3 and TRBJ2-5; D possibly corresponds to TRBD2 (6 bases). This CDR3 region has 17 residues. V dropped 2 bases and J dropped 5 bases, with 21 bases sitting between them. Germline V gene sequence: CDR1 SGHNT, CDR2 YENEEA. The chain's CDR3 is CASSLRSSGIRKETQYF. The CDR3 nucleotides are TGTGCCAGCAGCTTACGGAGTAGCGGTATTCGAAAGGAGACCCAGTACTTC.

The chain links TRBV10-1 to TRBJ1-1; 11 bases fit TRBD1. In germline, CDR1 is WNHNN, CDR2 SYGVQD (reference sequence). The CDR3 length is 14 residues. Trimming at V came to 2 bases and at J to 6 bases, leaving 2 bases not matched to a gene. The CDR3 region is CASSEGTGGAEAFF. The DNA for the CDR3 is TGCGCCAGCAGTGAGGGGACAGGGGGGGCTGAAGCTTTCTTT.

V usage is TRBV5-5 and J usage is TRBJ1-2; D uncertain. V was pared by 4 bases and J by 4 bases, with 14 bases between. This CDR3 comprises 14 residues. Germline CDR1 reads SGHKS; CDR2 reads YYEKEE (reference sequence). The DNA for the CDR3 is TGTGCCAGCAGCCCGGACGAGGGTAGCTATGGCTACACCTTC. Its translation is CASSPDEGSYGYTF. Full variable domain (missing parts from reference TRBV5-5 and TRBJ1-2): DAGVTQSPTHLIKTRGQQVTLRCSPISGHKSVSWYQQVLGQGPQFIFQYYEKEERGRGNFPDRFSARQFPNYSSELNVNALLLGDSALYLCASSPDEGSYGYTFGSGTRLTVV.

This clone was counted once. The chain uses TRBV13 and TRBJ2-2; D is perhaps TRBD2 (6 bases). Germline CDR1 is PRHDT and CDR2 is FYEKMQ (reference sequence). The V gene lost 3 bases and the J gene lost 4 bases, with 6 bases spanning the gap. The CDR3 is made up of 13 amino acids. DNA of the CDR3: TGTGCCAGCAGCTTGGAGGGCACCGGGGAGCTGTTTTTT. Its protein product is CASSLEGTGELFF.

The V call is TRBV5-1, the J call TRBJ2-1; D is undetermined. The germline CDR1 and CDR2 sequences are SGHRS and YFSETQ. CDR3 length: 12 residues. Trimming cost V 0 bases and J 8 bases, with 6 bases left between them. The CDR3 region is CASSLVTDEQFF. The CDR3 DNA sequence: TGCGCCAGCAGCTTGGTTACGGATGAGCAGTTCTTC.

This clone was recorded only once. This chain connects TRBV6-6 to TRBJ1-4; D gene ambiguous. CDR3 length: 14 amino acids. Germline CDR1 is MNHNY and CDR2 is SVGAGI (reference sequence). With 8 bases removed from V and 0 bases from J, the gap between germline ends came to 10 bases. CDR3 in amino acids: CASALSTTNEKLFF. CDR3 coding DNA: TGTGCCAGCGCGCTGAGCACAACTAATGAAAAACTGTTTTTT.

The V and J genes are TRBV15 and TRBJ1-5; TRBD1 aligns across 9 bases. The junction had 1 base not matched to a gene; V was cut back by 1 base and J by 0 bases. Per the germline V gene, CDR1 is LNHNV and CDR2 is YYDKDF (reference sequence). The length of the CDR3 is 16 residues. The chain's CDR3 is CATSRGQGVSNQPQHF. The CDR3 coding sequence is TGTGCCACCAGCAGAGGACAGGGGGTTAGCAATCAGCCCCAGCATTTT.

V usage is TRBV30 and J usage is TRBJ1-1, with D perhaps matching TRBD1 (5 bases). Germline V gene sequence: CDR1 GTSNPN, CDR2 SVGIG (reference sequence). Trimming took 4 bases from V and 0 from J, leaving 12 bases between them. The CDR3 spans 14 residues. The CDR3 loop is CAWINQGVNTEAFF. The DNA for the CDR3 is TGTGCCTGGATTAATCAGGGTGTGAACACTGAAGCTTTCTTT.

V gene TRBV27 combines with J gene TRBJ2-7; D is possibly TRBD2 (6 bases). The germline V gene encodes CDR1 MNHEY and CDR2 SMNVEV (reference sequence). Trimming cost V 6 bases and J 0 bases, with 12 bases left between them. This CDR3 is 14 amino acids long. The CDR3 region is CASSPYGGSYEQYF. CDR3 DNA: TGTGCCAGCAGCCCTTACGGGGGCTCCTACGAGCAGTACTTC.

This chain joins TRBV7-2 and TRBJ2-7, with 8 bases fitting TRBD1. Germline CDR1 reads SGHTA; CDR2 reads FQGNSA. The V segment lost 5 bases and the J segment 2 bases; nucleotides outside the gene matches: 8. The CDR3 totals 15 residues. CDR3 coding DNA: TGTGCCAGCAGCGCTCAAGGACAGGGCACCTACGAGCAGTACTTC. This gives the protein CASSAQGQGTYEQYF.

The chain joins TRBV6-1 to TRBJ1-2; TRBD1 might be the D (5 bases). Trimming removed 5 bases from V and 7 bases from J, with 14 bases in between. Germline CDR1 reads MNHNS; CDR2 reads SASEGT. This CDR3 is built from 13 residues. CDR3 protein: CASSPQTDSGYTF. DNA of the CDR3: TGTGCCAGCAGTCCTCAGACCGACAGTGGCTACACCTTC.

In the case of this clone: At the DNA level, this CDR3 is encoded by other sequences in the same sample as well. In DNA, the CDR3 is TGTGCCAGCTCACCAGGACAGACCTACGAGCAGTACTTC. It translates to CASSPGQTYEQYF. This chain uses TRBV18 with TRBJ2-7; D perhaps matches TRBD1 (6 bases). The CDR3 contains 13 residues. Trimming removed 2 bases at V and 2 bases at J, with 7 bases between. Per the germline V gene, CDR1 is KGHSH and CDR2 is LQKENI. The whole variable domain, remainder taken from reference TRBV18 and TRBJ2-7, is NAGVMQNPRHLVRRRGQEARLRCSPMKGHSHVYWYRQLPEEGLKFMVYLQKENIIDESGMPKERFSAEFPKEGPSILRIQQVVRGDSAAYFCASSPGQTYEQYFGPGTRLTVT.

In DNA, the CDR3 is TGTGCCAGCAGTCCCGAAGACAGGGTAATTTTTGGCTACACCTTC. This codes for CASSPEDRVIFGYTF. V usage is TRBV2 and J usage is TRBJ1-2; 7 bases line up with TRBD1. Per germline, CDR1 SNHLY and CDR2 FYNNEI. V lost 5 bases and J lost 7; bases outside the gene matches: 13. The length of the CDR3 is 15 residues.

In this sample, this clone turned up a few times. The J gene is TRBJ1-5, the V gene TRBV7-9, with D tentatively TRBD1 (5 bases). The germline V gene has CDR1 SEHNR and CDR2 FQNEAQ (reference sequence). Trimming removed 1 base at V and 7 bases at J, with 11 bases between. The CDR3 totals 14 residues. The CDR3 loop reads CASSLVGGAQPQHF. The CDR3 DNA reads as TGTGCCAGCAGCTTAGTTGGAGGGGCGCAGCCCCAGCATTTT.

The chain is built from TRBV25-1 and TRBJ2-3; 12 bases line up with TRBD2. Germline V CDR1 and CDR2: MGHDK, SYGVNS. The CDR3 runs 16 residues. Trimming removed 5 bases from V and 3 bases from J; junction bases left unmatched: 6. The chain's CDR3 is CASSRLAGVGTDTQYF. The CDR3 nucleotides read TGTGCCAGCAGTAGACTAGCGGGAGTAGGGACAGATACGCAGTATTTT.

This chain joins TRBV5-1 and TRBJ1-3, with D possibly TRBD1 on 6 matching bases. V was pared by 6 bases and J by 0 bases, with 19 bases between. The CDR3 extends over 17 amino acids. Germline values: CDR1 SGHRS, CDR2 YFSETQ. The CDR3 DNA is TGCGCCAGCACCCTAGGGCAGGGGATGTCCTCTGGAAACACCATATATTTT. As protein: CASTLGQGMSSGNTIYF.

This clone has a handful of counts. CDR3 in amino acids: CAWTSRVQRGGYEQYF. Written as DNA, the CDR3 is TGTGCCTGGACCTCCCGAGTCCAGCGGGGGGGGTACGAGCAGTACTTC. V is TRBV30 and J is TRBJ2-7; 10 nucleotides align to TRBD2. V was clipped by 4 bases and J by 4 bases; unmatched bases: 13. The CDR3 loop spans 16 amino acids. Germline V CDR1 and CDR2: GTSNPN, SVGIG (reference sequence).

The genes are TRBV4-3 and TRBJ2-3, with 7 bases lining up with TRBD2. The V gene's germline CDR1 is LGHNA and CDR2 YSLEER. Trimming at V came to 0 bases and at J to 5 bases, leaving 8 bases not matched to a gene. This CDR3 contains 16 residues. Written as DNA, the CDR3 is TGCGCCAGCAGCCAAGATGGGAGCCCGGGGGGAGATACGCAGTATTTT. Translated, it gives CASSQDGSPGGDTQYF.

The chain combines TRBV7-2 with TRBJ1-1; the D gene is possibly TRBD1 (6 bases). This CDR3 comprises 13 residues. The V and J ends lost 2 bases and 3 bases respectively, with 7 bases between them. Germline V gene data show CDR1 as SGHTA and CDR2 as FQGNSA. The DNA of the CDR3 is TGTGCCAGCAGCTTACAGGGGTACACTGAAGCTTTCTTT. Residues: CASSLQGYTEAFF.

This clone was counted once. The chain recombines TRBV7-2 with TRBJ1-2; 7 positions agree with TRBD1. The germline V gene has CDR1 SGHTA and CDR2 FQGNSA. The CDR3 loop spans 15 amino acids. The V segment lost 4 bases and the J segment 4 bases; nucleotides outside the gene matches: 9. The CDR3 sequence is CASSSRQGRSYGYTF. CDR3 DNA sequence: TGTGCCAGCAGCTCACGACAGGGAAGGAGCTATGGCTACACCTTC.

The chain combines TRBV5-5 with TRBJ2-7; 7 bases are a match to TRBD2. Germline CDR1 is SGHKS and CDR2 is YYEKEE (reference sequence). With V trimmed by 4 bases and J by 5 bases, 15 bases remained unmatched. The CDR3 runs 16 residues. The DNA of the CDR3 is TGTGCCAGCAGCGCCGAGACTAGCCCCTCAGCCCACGAGCAGTACTTC. Translated, it gives CASSAETSPSAHEQYF.

The chain links TRBV7-9 to TRBJ2-7; D is unclear. The CDR3 consists of 12 residues. Germline CDR1 reads SEHNR; CDR2 reads FQNEAQ (reference sequence). V was pared by 3 bases and J by 1 base, with 4 bases between. The CDR3 here is CASSLQSYEQYF. CDR3 nucleotides: TGTGCCAGCAGCTTGCAGTCCTACGAGCAGTACTTC.